Below are 25 T cell receptor beta chains sequenced from a single sample in a study of blood T cell repertoires in COVID-19. Sequencing used immunoSEQ multiplex PCR; TCRdb keeps in-frame clones, though not all of them. The sample has under 45,000 clones, approximately 87% seen once. Sequences were obtained from peripheral blood. These receptors all stem from a man older than 75 with active COVID-19.

This clone has only one observation. The V gene is TRBV6-6, the J gene TRBJ2-1; unclear D gene. Germline V CDR1 and CDR2: MNHNY, SVGAGI (reference sequence). V gave up 6 bases and J gave up 10 bases, with 13 bases separating them. The CDR3 length is 12 residues. Here the CDR3 reads CASSPGGFEQFF. The CDR3 coding sequence is TGTGCCAGCAGCCCGGGTGGATTCGAGCAGTTCTTC.

This chain connects TRBV5-4 to TRBJ1-1, with D tentatively TRBD1 (5 bases). CDR3 size: 16 residues. The V and J ends lost 3 bases and 0 bases respectively, with 15 bases between them. Germline loops: CDR1 SGHNT, CDR2 YYREEE (reference sequence). The CDR3 sequence: CASSSGGWDLNTEAFF. The CDR3 bases are TGTGCCAGCAGCTCCGGTGGGTGGGACTTGAACACTGAAGCTTTCTTT.

The rearrangement joins TRBV9 to TRBJ2-5; weak D call: TRBD2 (6 bases). Germline lookup yields CDR1 SGDLS and CDR2 YYNGEE. There are 15 residues in the CDR3. Trimming cost V 3 bases and J 2 bases, with 14 bases left between them. The CDR3 nucleotides are TGTGCCAGCAGCGCGATTGGCGGGGTACAAGAGACCCAGTACTTC. This encodes CASSAIGGVQETQYF.

The chain uses TRBV6-1 and TRBJ2-7; 8 bases match TRBD1. V shed 3 bases and J 2 bases; nucleotides not matched to a gene: 6. Germline CDR1 and CDR2: MNHNS and SASEGT. The CDR3 spans 15 residues. CDR3 in amino acids: CASSEPGQVTYEQYF. As DNA, the CDR3 is TGTGCCAGCAGTGAGCCGGGACAGGTTACCTACGAGCAGTACTTC.

The CDR3 DNA reads TGTGCCAGCAGCAAACTAGCGGTATTAAATGAGCAGTTCTTC. It translates to CASSKLAVLNEQFF. This sequence joins TRBV2 and TRBJ2-1; TRBD2 matches 8 bases. This CDR3 region has 14 residues. V lost 6 bases and J lost 7; bases outside the gene matches: 8. CDR1 and CDR2 from the germline V gene are SNHLY and FYNNEI. The full variable domain, its missing parts supplied by reference TRBV2 and TRBJ2-1, is EPEVTQTPSHQVTQMGQEVILRCVPISNHLYFYWYRQILGQKVEFLVSFYNNEISEKSEIFDDQFSVERPDGSNFTLKIRSTKLEDSAMYFCASSKLAVLNEQFFGPGTRLTVL.

The genes are TRBV28 and TRBJ2-2; unclear D gene. Germline CDR1 is MDHEN and CDR2 is SYDVKM. Trimming shortened V by 10 bases and J by 6 bases, and 9 bases separated the two germline ends. CDR3 length: 11 amino acids. DNA of the CDR3: TGTGCCACTTCTGGCTCCGGGGAGCTGTTTTTT. This gives the protein CATSGSGELFF.

This clone appeared a few times. The CDR3 loop is CASSPAGGVSQPQHF. Here the CDR3 DNA reads TGTGCCAGCTCACCGGCGGGGGGGGTAAGCCAGCCCCAGCATTTT. This chain links TRBV18 with TRBJ1-5; possible D gene TRBD1, 5 bases. V lost 3 bases and J lost 7, with 16 bases in between. Germline CDR1 and CDR2: KGHSH and LQKENI. This CDR3 is 15 amino acids long.

This clone came up once. The J gene is TRBJ2-3, the V gene TRBV30; 8 bases line up with TRBD2. The V gene's germline CDR1 is GTSNPN and CDR2 SVGIG (reference sequence). The CDR3 covers 15 residues. The V segment lost 2 bases and the J segment 1 base; nucleotides outside the gene matches: 5. The CDR3 nucleotides read TGTGCCTGGAGTTCCGTTAGCGGGGGCACAGATACGCAGTATTTT. This encodes CAWSSVSGGTDTQYF. The full variable domain, in which reference TRBV30 and TRBJ2-3 provide the parts outside the CDR3, is SQTIHQWPATLVQPVGSPLSLECTVEGTSNPNLYWYRQAAGRGLQLLFYSVGIGQISSEVPQNLSASRPQDRQFILSSKKLLLSDSGFYLCAWSSVSGGTDTQYFGPGTRLTVL.

This chain links TRBV27 with TRBJ2-7, with D hard to call. Germline values: CDR1 MNHEY, CDR2 SMNVEV (reference sequence). Deletions cut 6 bases from V and 0 bases from J, with 9 bases between. This CDR3 comprises 13 residues. The CDR3 spells CASSRLSSYEQYF. CDR3 bases: TGTGCCAGCAGCAGACTGAGCTCCTACGAGCAGTACTTC.

The gene calls are TRBV7-9 and TRBJ2-5; 9 bases line up with TRBD2. V was clipped by 6 bases and J by 1 base; unmatched bases: 6. From germline, CDR1 is SEHNR and CDR2 FQNEAQ (reference sequence). The CDR3 loop spans 15 amino acids. The CDR3 spells CASSWKLAGQETQYF. The CDR3 DNA reads TGTGCCAGCAGTTGGAAACTAGCGGGCCAAGAGACCCAGTACTTC.

This CDR3 is CASSGGTSGYDEQFF. The CDR3, as DNA: TGTGCCAGCAGCGGGGGGACTAGCGGGTATGATGAGCAGTTCTTC. V usage is TRBV11-3 and J usage is TRBJ2-1; 12 bases are a match to TRBD2. V gave up 5 bases and J gave up 8 bases; unmatched junction bases: 7. Germline V gene sequence: CDR1 SGHNT, CDR2 YENEEA. The CDR3 is 15 amino acids.

This clone was seen a single time. This chain links TRBV15 with TRBJ1-5; D may be TRBD1 (5 bases). The CDR3 totals 16 residues. CDR1 and CDR2 (germline): LNHNV, YYDKDF (reference sequence). Trimming took 0 bases from V and 1 from J, leaving 10 bases between them. The CDR3 sequence is CATSRDLAGSNQPQHF. CDR3 in DNA: TGTGCCACCAGCAGAGATTTGGCAGGGAGCAATCAGCCCCAGCATTTT.

The genes are TRBV5-3 and TRBJ2-1; 7 bases are shared with TRBD2. TRBV5-3 is an open reading frame whose function is uncertain. V trimming: 4 bases; J trimming: 9 bases; junction bases outside the gene matches: 10. The CDR3 is made up of 14 amino acids. CDR3 protein: CARSVDPREGEQFF. The CDR3 DNA is TGTGCCAGAAGCGTGGACCCTAGGGAGGGTGAGCAGTTCTTC.

This clone showed up just a few times. The V and J genes are TRBV7-8 and TRBJ1-1, with TRBD1 identical over 8 bases. J was trimmed by 3 bases and V by 5 bases; bases with no gene match: 8. Germline V gives CDR1 SGHVS, CDR2 FQNEAQ. This CDR3 has 15 amino acids. In DNA form, the CDR3 reads TGTGCCAGCAGCCCTTCGACAGGGGTCGACACTGAAGCTTTCTTT. It translates to CASSPSTGVDTEAFF.

The V call is TRBV4-3, the J call TRBJ2-7, with D perhaps matching TRBD1 (5 bases). The CDR3 consists of 15 residues. The V end lost 0 bases, the J end lost 2 bases, and 11 bases lay between the germline ends. Germline loops: CDR1 LGHNA, CDR2 YSLEER. The CDR3 region is CASSQDWTDTYEQYF. The DNA of the CDR3 is TGCGCCAGCAGCCAAGACTGGACGGACACCTACGAGCAGTACTTC.

The chain uses TRBV5-1 and TRBJ2-2; possibly TRBD1 for D (5 bases). The ends were cut back, 4 bases at V and 1 base at J, with 8 bases in the middle. In germline, CDR1 is SGHRS, CDR2 YFSETQ. This CDR3 contains 14 residues. CDR3 coding DNA: TGCGCCAGCAGCCCCCAGGGGAACACCGGGGAGCTGTTTTTT. This encodes CASSPQGNTGELFF.

The chain recombines TRBV7-9 with TRBJ2-5, with 8 bases fitting TRBD1. The ends lost 0 bases at V and 8 bases at J; junction bases unmatched: 11. Germline CDR1 and CDR2: SEHNR and FQNEAQ (reference sequence). This CDR3 is 16 amino acids long. The CDR3 protein is CASSLALSDRGSTQYF. CDR3 bases: TGTGCCAGCAGCTTAGCTCTGTCAGACAGGGGTAGTACCCAGTACTTC.

The chain recombines TRBV5-1 with TRBJ1-2, with no clear D. Germline assignment: CDR1 SGHRS and CDR2 YFSETQ. V was shortened by 4 bases and J by 0 bases, with 10 bases between the two germline ends. CDR3 length equals 14 residues. The CDR3 here is CASSPQLTNYGYTF. Written as DNA, the CDR3 is TGCGCCAGCAGCCCACAGCTGACTAACTATGGCTACACCTTC.

This clone showed up just once. The chain employs TRBV13 and TRBJ1-2; the D is unclear. V dropped 5 bases and J dropped 6 bases, with 19 bases sitting between them. This CDR3 has 15 residues. Looked up from germline, CDR1 is PRHDT and CDR2 is FYEKMQ (reference sequence). The CDR3 bases are TGTGCCAGCAGCCCCCGGCGAGGGCAACTCGATGGCTACACCTTC. It translates to CASSPRRGQLDGYTF. Filled out from reference TRBV13 and TRBJ1-2, the complete variable domain reads AAGVIQSPRHLIKEKRETATLKCYPIPRHDTVYWYQQGPGQDPQFLISFYEKMQSDKGSIPDRFSAQQFSDYHSELNMSSLELGDSALYFCASSPRRGQLDGYTFGSGTRLTVV.

The chain combines TRBV6-2 or TRBV6-3 with TRBJ2-1, with 10 nucleotides matching TRBD2. CDR3 size: 15 residues. The V segment lost 6 bases and the J segment 6 bases; nucleotides outside the gene matches: 8. Germline V lookup: CDR1 MNHEY, CDR2 SVGEGT. CDR3 region: CASSSGLAALNEQFF. For the CDR3, the DNA is TGTGCCAGCAGCTCAGGACTAGCGGCCCTCAATGAGCAGTTCTTC.

The table lists this clone with a few counts. In DNA form, the CDR3 reads TGTGCCAGCAGTGAAACAGGGCCGGGGACTGAAGCTTTCTTT. This translates into CASSETGPGTEAFF. The J gene is TRBJ1-1, the V gene TRBV2, with D tentatively TRBD1 (6 bases). The germline gives CDR1 SNHLY, CDR2 FYNNEI. V was pared by 2 bases and J by 5 bases, with 12 bases between. The CDR3 contains 14 residues.

V gene TRBV7-2 combines with J gene TRBJ2-4, with TRBD2 matching 13 bases. Germline assignment: CDR1 SGHTA and CDR2 FQGNSA. Unmatched junction bases numbered 5, after V lost 5 bases and J lost 4 bases. CDR3 length: 16 residues. CDR3: CASSAGLAGEKNIQYF. For the CDR3, the DNA is TGTGCCAGCAGCGCCGGACTAGCGGGAGAGAAAAACATTCAGTACTTC. Together with reference TRBV7-2 and TRBJ2-4, the CDR3 gives the full variable domain: GAGVSQSPSNKVTEKGKDVELRCDPISGHTALYWYRQSLGQGLEFLIYFQGNSAPDKSGLPSDRFSAERTGGSVSTLTIQRTQQEDSAVYLCASSAGLAGEKNIQYFGAGTRLSVL.

The J gene is TRBJ2-1, the V gene TRBV5-5; 14 nucleotides line up with TRBD2. Germline V gene data show CDR1 as SGHKS and CDR2 as YYEKEE (reference sequence). V was clipped by 0 bases and J by 7 bases; unmatched bases: 6. The CDR3 contains 17 residues. This CDR3 reads CASSLVAGTSGRNEQFF. The CDR3 DNA sequence: TGTGCCAGCAGCTTGGTAGCCGGGACTAGCGGGAGAAATGAGCAGTTCTTC.

There are a few counts of this clone. The chain recombines TRBV5-1 with TRBJ2-1, with D perhaps being TRBD1 or TRBD2 (5 bases each). The V gene's germline CDR1 is SGHRS and CDR2 YFSETQ. The V end was cut by 4 bases, the J end by 5 bases, with 22 bases between. The length of the CDR3 is 17 residues. For the CDR3, the DNA is TGCGCCAGCAGCCTGGGGCCCCTCGGACTGACTAACAATGAGCAGTTCTTC. This sequence encodes CASSLGPLGLTNNEQFF.

V and J are TRBV28 and TRBJ1-6; 7 nucleotides align to TRBD1. Germline CDR1 is MDHEN and CDR2 is SYDVKM. The CDR3 loop spans 14 amino acids. The J segment lost 7 bases and the V segment lost 6 bases, leaving 6 bases of the junction unmatched. CDR3 protein: CASRAGTENSPLHF. In nucleotides, the CDR3 is TGTGCCAGCAGGGCCGGGACAGAGAATTCACCCCTCCACTTT.